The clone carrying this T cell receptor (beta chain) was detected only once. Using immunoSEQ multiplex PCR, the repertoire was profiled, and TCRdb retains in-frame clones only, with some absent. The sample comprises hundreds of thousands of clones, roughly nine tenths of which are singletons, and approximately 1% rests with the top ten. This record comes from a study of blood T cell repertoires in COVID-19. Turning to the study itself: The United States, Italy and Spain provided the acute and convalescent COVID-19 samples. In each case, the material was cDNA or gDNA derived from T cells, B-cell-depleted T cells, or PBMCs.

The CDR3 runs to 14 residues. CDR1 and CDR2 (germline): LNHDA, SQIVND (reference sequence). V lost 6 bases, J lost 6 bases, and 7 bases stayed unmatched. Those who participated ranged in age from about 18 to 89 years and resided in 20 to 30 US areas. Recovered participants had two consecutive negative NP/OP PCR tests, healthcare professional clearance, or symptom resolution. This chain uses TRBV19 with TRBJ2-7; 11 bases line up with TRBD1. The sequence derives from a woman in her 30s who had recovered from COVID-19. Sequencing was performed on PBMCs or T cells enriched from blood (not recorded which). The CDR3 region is CASRSDRGRGEQYF. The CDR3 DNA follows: TGTGCCAGTAGATCGGACAGGGGGCGAGGCGAGCAGTACTTC.